These 29 T cell receptor delta chains share one sample of origin, sequenced in a study of gamma-delta chains in newborns, infants, children. TCRdb reran clone calling via CATT on the reads. The table shows 4,000 to 4,500 delta-chain clones, with 0.56% occurring only once. Material for sequencing was blood. The receptors stem from a child who was a newborn, infant or young child, either healthy, febrile or measles-vaccinated (not recorded which).

The sample holds a few counts of this clone. A read error is likely here: a far larger clone is one base away. This sample includes further DNA sequences coding for the same CDR3. The chain recombines TRDV2 with TRDJ3, with TRDD3 matching 10 bases. Germline V gene lookup returns CDR1 GEAIGNYY and CDR2 EKD. The CDR3 spans 18 residues. CDR3 coding DNA: TGTGCATGTGACACCTGGGGGATAAAGTCCTGGGACACCCGACAGATGTTTTTC. It translates to CACDTWGIKSWDTRQMFF.

This clone was seen a handful of times. TCRdb lists the protein of a much larger clone for this DNA, which differs at residue 5, so this is likely a read error; the protein given here is translated from the DNA itself. The chain links TRDV2 to TRDJ1, with no clear D. CDR1 and CDR2 (germline): GEAIGNYY, EKD. V lost 3 bases to trimming and J lost 2 bases, with 6 bases between them. The CDR3 runs to 12 residues. The CDR3 is CACDCGTDKLIF. CDR3 nucleotide sequence: TGTGCCTGTGACTGTGGTACCGATAAACTCATCTTT.

This clone has only a few counts. A read error is possible here, since a much larger clone lies one base away. The gene calls are TRDV2 and TRDJ3; TRDD3 matches at 10 bases. The germline gives CDR1 GEAIGNYY, CDR2 EKD. The CDR3 runs 18 residues. The CDR3 sequence is CACDLLGDGAWDTRRMFF. DNA of the CDR3: TGTGCCTGTGACCTACTGGGGGATGGGGCCTGGGACACCCGACGGATGTTTTTC.

This clone was recorded a few times. The mismatch at residue 5 between this DNA's translation and the TCRdb protein of a much larger clone likely reflects a read error; the protein shown is translated from the DNA. The chain recombines TRDV2 with TRDJ3; TRDD3 matches 9 bases. Per germline, CDR1 GEAIGNYY and CDR2 EKD. This CDR3 contains 16 residues. V shed 3 bases and J 3 bases; nucleotides not matched to a gene: 2. CDR3 protein: CACDAWGIWDTRQMFF. CDR3 bases: TGTGCCTGTGACGCCTGGGGGATCTGGGACACCCGACAGATGTTTTTC.

Comment on this clone: The likely explanation is a read error, given a far larger clone one base away. The same CDR3 arises from other DNA sequences in this sample as well. This chain links TRDV2 with TRDJ2; 7 positions match TRDD3. This CDR3 is 17 amino acids long. CDR1 GEAIGNYY and CDR2 EKD come from the germline V gene. CDR3 DNA: TGTGCCTGTGACAGCCGGGGGATCCCAGCTTTGACGGCACAACTCTTCTTT. Its translation is CACDSRGIPALTAQLFF.

This clone was seen more than once but under ten times. This may come from a read error, since a much larger clone is one base off. Other DNA sequences of this sample code for an identical CDR3. The chain joins TRDV2 to TRDJ3; 9 nucleotides line up with TRDD3. CDR3 length equals 19 residues. From germline, CDR1 is GEAIGNYY and CDR2 EKD. The junction had 6 bases not matched to a gene; V was cut back by 0 bases and J by 1 base. This chain's CDR3 is CACDTVLGDFSWDTRQMFF. CDR3 DNA: TGTGCCTGTGACACCGTGCTGGGGGATTTTTCCTGGGACACCCGACAGATGTTTTTC.

This clone was counted a few times. A far larger clone is a single base away, which makes a read error likely. The chain is built from TRDV2 and TRDJ3, with 11 bases that match TRDD3. The CDR3 has 21 amino acids. The trim removed 0 bases at V and 0 bases at J, leaving 9 bases unmatched. CDR1 GEAIGNYY and CDR2 EKD come from the germline V gene. The CDR3 loop is CACDTILGDIKSSWDTRQMFF. The CDR3, as DNA: TGTGCCTGTGACACCATACTGGGGGATATTAAGAGCTCCTGGGACACCCGACAGATGTTTTTC.

A remark on this clone: A far bigger clonotype differs at one base, so this is likely a read error. Other DNA sequences within the sample encode an identical CDR3. The chain has TRAV29/DV5 and TRDJ2; 8 nucleotides agree with TRDD3. This CDR3 is built from 16 residues. CDR1 and CDR2 from the germline V gene are NSMFDY and ISSIKDK. The DNA of the CDR3 is TGTGCAGCAAGCGTCCTGGTGGGGGATTCGACAGCGCAACTCTTCTTT. Translating it yields CAASVLVGDSTAQLFF.

In this sample, this clone is medium-sized (0.01 to 0.1%). Other DNA sequences from this sample encode an identical CDR3 as well. This chain uses TRAV29/DV5 with TRDJ2, with D possibly matching TRDD3 (6 bases). There are 16 residues in the CDR3. The germline CDR1 and CDR2 sequences are NSMFDY and ISSIKDK. The germline V and J ends were trimmed by 0 bases and 3 bases, with 15 bases remaining between them. The CDR3 region has the DNA TGTGCAGCAAGCGCGACGGGATATCAGGTGACAGCACAACTCTTCTTT. This codes for CAASATGYQVTAQLFF.

On this clone: A read error likely explains why the TCRdb protein, taken from a much larger clone, differs from this DNA's translation at residue 13; the protein shown is translated from the DNA. This sequence joins TRDV2 and TRDJ3; a possible D gene is TRDD3 (6 bases). In germline, CDR1 is GEAIGNYY, CDR2 EKD. The CDR3 sequence is 18 residues long. This CDR3 is CACDTGYSNSWDIRQMFF. CDR3 nucleotides: TGTGCCTGTGACACCGGATACTCTAACTCCTGGGACATCCGACAGATGTTTTTC.

This clone was observed a few times. TCRdb pairs this DNA with a much larger clone's protein that differs at residue 10, likely a read error; the protein shown was translated from the DNA. V usage is TRDV2 and J usage is TRDJ1, with 8 positions matching TRDD3. The ends lost 0 bases at V and 3 bases at J; junction bases unmatched: 5. Germline V gives CDR1 GEAIGNYY, CDR2 EKD. CDR3 length: 15 amino acids. The CDR3 coding sequence is TGTGCCTGTGACACCGGGATACGCTGGGCCGATAAACTCATCTTT. Translating gives CACDTGIRWADKLIF.

This clone qualifies as medium-sized. Distinct nucleotide sequences in the sample also encode this CDR3. The chain uses TRDV2 and TRDJ3, with 8 bases fitting TRDD3. Germline CDR1 and CDR2: GEAIGNYY and EKD. The CDR3 length is 19 residues. The V segment lost 0 bases and the J segment 0 bases; nucleotides outside the gene matches: 6. Here the CDR3 reads CACDTMGIPSSWDTRQMFF. CDR3 nucleotides: TGTGCCTGTGACACCATGGGGATACCTAGCTCCTGGGACACCCGACAGATGTTTTTC.

J is TRDJ2 and V is TRDV3; TRDD3 matches 7 bases. V dropped 2 bases and J dropped 5; count of bases not matched to a gene: 17. This CDR3 is 17 amino acids long. The germline gives CDR1 TVYSNPD, CDR2 GDNSRS (reference sequence). CDR3 DNA sequence: TGTGCCTTTGTGGATCGGGGATATCCAATCATCACAGCACAACTCTTCTTT. This codes for CAFVDRGYPIITAQLFF.

By sample share, this clone is large. At the DNA level, this CDR3 is encoded by other sequences in the same sample as well. The chain couples TRDV2 to TRDJ3, with 7 bases that match TRDD3. Germline lookup yields CDR1 GEAIGNYY and CDR2 EKD. The V gene end was trimmed by 0 bases and the J gene end by 0 bases; junction bases not matched to a gene: 7. This CDR3 has 19 amino acids. The CDR3 region is CACDTWGTDTSWDTRQMFF. The CDR3 coding sequence is TGTGCCTGTGACACCTGGGGGACCGATACCTCCTGGGACACCCGACAGATGTTTTTC.

By proportion, this clone is medium-sized (0.01 to 0.1%). This rearrangement joins TRDV3 to TRDJ1; tentatively, D is TRDD2 (6 bases). Trimming took off 3 bases at V and 0 bases at J, with 23 bases between the two ends. This CDR3 is built from 17 residues. The V gene's germline CDR1 is TVYSNPD and CDR2 GDNSRS (reference sequence). CDR3 amino acids: CALGPTPLSWYTDKLIF. The DNA of the CDR3 is TGTGCCTTGGGTCCTACACCCCTGTCCTGGTACACCGATAAACTCATCTTT. Looking up the rest from reference TRDV3 and TRDJ1 gives the full variable domain: CDKVTQSSPDQTVASGSEVVLLCTYDTVYSNPDLFWYRIRPDYSFQFVFYGDNSRSEGADFTQGRFSVKHILTQKAFHLVISPVRTEDSATYYCALGPTPLSWYTDKLIFGKGTRVTVEP.

Within the sample, this clone is medium-sized. The same CDR3 also results from other DNA sequences found in this sample. The V and J genes are TRDV2 and TRDJ3; 9 nucleotides line up with TRDD3. The length of the CDR3 is 18 residues. Germline V gene data show CDR1 as GEAIGNYY and CDR2 as EKD. After removal of 2 bases from V and 0 bases from J, the junction contained 4 bases not matched to a gene. CDR3 sequence reads: CACDKLGESSWDTRQMFF. The CDR3 coding sequence is TGTGCCTGTGACAAACTGGGGGAGAGCTCCTGGGACACCCGACAGATGTTTTTC.

About this clone itself: This may stem from a read error, because a much larger clone lies one nucleotide away. CDR3 protein: CACDVVLGDTVSSWDTRQVFF. The CDR3 DNA follows: TGTGCCTGTGACGTCGTACTGGGGGATACGGTCAGCTCCTGGGACACCCGACAGGTGTTTTTC. This chain joins TRDV2 and TRDJ3; 13 nucleotides align to TRDD3. Germline values: CDR1 GEAIGNYY, CDR2 EKD. The CDR3 runs 21 residues.

As for this clone: TCRdb lists the protein of a much larger clone for this DNA, which differs at residue 5, so this is likely a read error; the protein given here is translated from the DNA itself. The chain uses TRDV2 and TRDJ1; D is perhaps TRDD3 (5 bases). The ends were cut back, 2 bases at V and 1 base at J, with 10 bases in the middle. This CDR3 is 14 amino acids long. Germline V CDR1 and CDR2: GEAIGNYY, EKD. The CDR3 sequence: CACDIGYSTDKLIF. The CDR3 DNA follows: TGTGCCTGTGACATTGGATATTCCACCGATAAACTCATCTTT.

This clone is medium-sized. The sample carries other DNA sequences with the same CDR3. The rearrangement uses TRDV2 and TRDJ3; 13 bases are a match to TRDD3. This CDR3 contains 20 residues. Germline lookup yields CDR1 GEAIGNYY and CDR2 EKD. J was trimmed by 0 bases and V by 2 bases; bases with no gene match: 6. The CDR3 DNA sequence: TGTGCCTGTGACAAAGTACTGGGGGATACGTTCTCCTGGGACACCCGACAGATGTTTTTC. This gives the protein CACDKVLGDTFSWDTRQMFF.

As to this clone: The protein TCRdb lists belongs to a much larger clone and differs from this DNA's translation at residue 16, which points to a read error; the protein shown is made from the DNA. The genes are TRDV2 and TRDJ3; TRDD3 matches 7 bases. The V gene's germline CDR1 is GEAIGNYY and CDR2 EKD. CDR3 length equals 18 residues. CDR3 nucleotide sequence: TGTGCCTGTGACAAAGTACTGGGGAGCTCCTGGGACACCCGACAGGTGTTTTTC. Translating gives CACDKVLGSSWDTRQVFF.

This clone was detected a few times. This may come from a read error, since a much larger clone is one base off. Distinct nucleotide sequences in the sample also encode this CDR3. The rearrangement uses TRDV2 and TRDJ1; 8 bases map to TRDD3. The trim removed 0 bases at V and 0 bases at J, leaving 5 bases unmatched. The CDR3 totals 16 residues. CDR1 GEAIGNYY and CDR2 EKD come from the germline V gene. The CDR3: CACDTETGGYTDKLIF. The DNA for the CDR3 is TGTGCCTGTGACACCGAGACTGGGGGGTACACCGATAAACTCATCTTT.

A word on this clone: The protein that TCRdb holds for this DNA derives from a much larger clone and differs from the translated DNA at residue 16, which likely indicates a read error; the protein shown here is translated from the DNA. The gene calls are TRDV2 and TRDJ3, with 9 bases lining up with TRDD3. Per the germline V gene, CDR1 is GEAIGNYY and CDR2 is EKD. This CDR3 has 18 residues. The CDR3 DNA follows: TGTGCCTGTGACACGTACTGGGGGAGCTCCTGGGACACCCGACAGACGTTTTTC. It yields the protein CACDTYWGSSWDTRQTFF.

In the case of this clone: The protein in TCRdb stems from a much larger clone and differs at residue 5 from this DNA's translation, likely a read error; here the protein is translated from the DNA. The chain has TRAV29/DV5 and TRDJ2; 10 bases are shared with TRDD3. Trimming took 2 bases from V and 2 from J; bases not matched to a gene: 3. CDR1 NSMFDY and CDR2 ISSIKDK come from the germline V gene. The CDR3 runs to 15 residues. The CDR3 is CAASIGGYLTAQLFF. The CDR3 region has the DNA TGTGCAGCAAGTATTGGGGGATACTTGACAGCACAACTCTTCTTT.

In its sample, this clone was seen a few times. TCRdb lists a protein that is different at residue 9 from the translated DNA; the protein given here uses the DNA translation. This chain joins TRDV3 and TRDJ1; D might be TRDD2 (6 bases). The germline V gene encodes CDR1 TVYSNPD and CDR2 GDNSRS (reference sequence). The CDR3 extends over 17 amino acids. V gave up 3 bases and J gave up 0 bases, with 23 bases separating them. CDR3: CALGPTPLFWYTDKLIF. The CDR3 coding sequence is TGTGCCTTGGGTCCTACACCCCTGTTCTGGTACACCGATAAACTCATCTTT.

Remarks on this clone: It may be a read error: a sequence one base away is much more abundant. Other DNA sequences in this specimen translate into the identical CDR3. The chain carries TRDV2 and TRDJ2; 9 bases agree with TRDD3. CDR1 and CDR2 (germline): GEAIGNYY, EKD. Losses at the gene ends were 2 bases for V and 1 base for J; bases not matched to a gene: 4. This CDR3 region has 16 residues. The CDR3 loop reads CACDILGDNLTAQLFF. DNA for the CDR3: TGTGCCTGTGACATCTTGGGGGATAATTTGACAGCACAACTCTTCTTT.

Notes on this clone: TCRdb attributes to this sequence the protein of a much larger clone, which differs from the DNA translation at residue 3; a read error is likely, and the protein displayed is translated from the DNA. This chain links TRDV2 with TRDJ2; maybe TRDD3 (6 bases). The germline gives CDR1 GEAIGNYY, CDR2 EKD. The CDR3 is 18 residues long. CDR3 protein: CAFDTVEVGGHLTAQLFF. The DNA of the CDR3 is TGTGCCTTTGACACGGTGGAGGTGGGGGGCCATTTGACAGCACAACTCTTCTTT.

Concerning this clone itself: The protein that TCRdb holds for this DNA derives from a much larger clone and differs from the translated DNA at residue 3, which likely indicates a read error; the protein shown here is translated from the DNA. CDR3 nucleotides: TGTGCCTCTGACACTCTGGGGATACCGACAGCACAACTCTTCTTT. Translation: CASDTLGIPTAQLFF. V gene TRDV2 combines with J gene TRDJ2, with TRDD3 matching over 8 bases. Germline V gene sequence: CDR1 GEAIGNYY, CDR2 EKD. This CDR3 comprises 15 residues.

Note on this clone: The TCRdb protein, from a much larger clone, departs from this DNA's translation at residue 3, likely by read error; the protein shown derives from the DNA. This chain connects TRDV3 to TRDJ2; 9 bases match TRDD3. This CDR3 has 18 residues. Germline V gives CDR1 TVYSNPD, CDR2 GDNSRS (reference sequence). For the CDR3, the DNA is TGTGCCCTTAGAGGGACAACTACTGGGGGACCTAGGACAGCACAACTCTTCTTT. It encodes CALRGTTTGGPRTAQLFF.

In the case of this clone: The protein TCRdb lists belongs to a much larger clone and differs from this DNA's translation at residue 8, which points to a read error; the protein shown is made from the DNA. The chain employs TRDV2 and TRDJ3, with TRDD3 matching 8 bases. CDR1 is GEAIGNYY and CDR2 is EKD in the germline V gene. The CDR3 is made up of 19 amino acids. V gave up 1 base and J gave up 0 bases; unmatched junction bases: 7. The CDR3 is CACDTGGSQSSWDTRQMFF. CDR3 nucleotide sequence: TGTGCCTGTGACACTGGGGGATCCCAGAGCTCCTGGGACACCCGACAGATGTTTTTC.